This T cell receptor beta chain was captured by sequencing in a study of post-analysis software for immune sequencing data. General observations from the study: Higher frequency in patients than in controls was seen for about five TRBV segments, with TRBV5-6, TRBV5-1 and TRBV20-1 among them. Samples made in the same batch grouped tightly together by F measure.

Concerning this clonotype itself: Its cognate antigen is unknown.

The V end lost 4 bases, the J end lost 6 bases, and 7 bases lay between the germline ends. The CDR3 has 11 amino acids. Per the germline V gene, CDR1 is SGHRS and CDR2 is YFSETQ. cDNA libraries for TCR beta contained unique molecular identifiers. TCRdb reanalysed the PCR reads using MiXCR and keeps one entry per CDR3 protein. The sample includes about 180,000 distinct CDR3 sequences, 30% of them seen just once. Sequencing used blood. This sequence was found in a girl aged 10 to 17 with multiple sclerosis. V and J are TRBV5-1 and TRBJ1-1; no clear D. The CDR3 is CASSAGAEAFF. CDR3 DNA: TGCGCCAGCAGCGCCGGCGCTGAAGCTTTCTTT. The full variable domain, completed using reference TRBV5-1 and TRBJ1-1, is KAGVTQTPRYLIKTRGQQVTLSCSPISGHRSVSWYQQTPGQGLQFLFEYFSETQRNKGNFPGRFSGRQFSNSRSEMNVSTLELGDSALYLCASSAGAEAFFGQGTRLTVV.